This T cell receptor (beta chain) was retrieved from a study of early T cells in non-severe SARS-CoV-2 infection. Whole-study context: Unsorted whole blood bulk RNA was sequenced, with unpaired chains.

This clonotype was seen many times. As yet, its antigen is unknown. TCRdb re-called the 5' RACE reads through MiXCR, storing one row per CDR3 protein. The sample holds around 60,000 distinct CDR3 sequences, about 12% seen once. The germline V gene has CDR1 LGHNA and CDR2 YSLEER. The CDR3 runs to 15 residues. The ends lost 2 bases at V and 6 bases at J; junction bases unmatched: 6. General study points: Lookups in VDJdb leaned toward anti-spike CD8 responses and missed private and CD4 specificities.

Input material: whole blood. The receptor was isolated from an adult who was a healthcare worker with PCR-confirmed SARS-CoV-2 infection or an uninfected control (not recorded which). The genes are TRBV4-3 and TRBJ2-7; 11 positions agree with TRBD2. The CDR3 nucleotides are TGCGCCAGCAGCCAACTGGGACTAGCGGACCGCGAGCAGTACTTC. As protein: CASSQLGLADREQYF.